A selection of T cell receptor beta chains follows, all from one sample in a study of T cells in narcolepsy. Libraries were prepared by immunoSEQ multiplex PCR; TCRdb keeps only in-frame clonotypes and omits some of them. The sample has over 20,000 clones; about 91% are singletons. The sequencing input was CD45RA- memory CD4+ T cells from PBMCs. The receptors derive from a human donor with narcolepsy. CDR3s include the opening cysteine and the closing phenylalanine or tryptophan. A D gene is named only where the DNA matches it firmly. Only some rows state a clone size, as once, few, many or a class for expanded clones.

J gene | D gene | V gene | clone size | CDR3 DNA | CDR3 protein
TRBJ1-5 | TRBD1 | TRBV4-3 | - | TGCGCCAGCAGCCAAATAGGGGGCCAGCCCCAGCATTTT | CASSQIGGQPQHF
TRBJ2-2 | - | TRBV18 | - | TGTGCCAGCTCACGAACCCGAGATGGCTCCAATACCGGGGAGCTGTTTTTT | CASSRTRDGSNTGELFF
TRBJ1-2 | - | TRBV1 | once | TGCACCAGCAGACGACTCCGTTTGTGCGAAAGAACCTATGGCTACACCTTC | CTSRRLRLCERTYGYTF
TRBJ2-7 | TRBD2 | TRBV5-4 | - | TGTGCCAGCAGCTTTGGCGGGAGTACCTTATACGAGCAGTACTTC | CASSFGGSTLYEQYF
TRBJ2-1 | - | TRBV11-3 | - | TGTGCCAGCAGCATTACAGATTACAATGAGCAGTTCTTC | CASSITDYNEQFF
TRBJ2-7 | TRBD1 | TRBV4-1 | - | TGCGCCAGCAGCCAAGGGGACAGCCCAGGAAAGAACGAGCAGTACTTC | CASSQGDSPGKNEQYF
TRBJ1-3 | - | TRBV6-1 | - | TGTGCCAGCAGAATAAAGGGAAGCTCTGGAAACACCATATATTTT | CASRIKGSSGNTIYF
TRBJ2-2 | TRBD2 | TRBV5-4 | - | TGTGCCAGCAGCGCGGGAGTACTAGGGAACACCGGGGAGCTGTTTTTT | CASSAGVLGNTGELFF
TRBJ1-3 | - | TRBV5-1 | - | TGCGCCAGCAGCTTGGGGAACTCTGGAAACACCATATATTTT | CASSLGNSGNTIYF
TRBJ1-4 | - | TRBV9 | - | TGTGCCAGCAGCCCCCGGAGTGTGAGGCGAGAAAAACTGTTTTTT | CASSPRSVRREKLFF
TRBJ2-1 | TRBD1 | TRBV19 | - | TGTGCCAGTAGTCCAGGGGGCCAATCCCTCTCCTACAATGAGCAGTTCTTC | CASSPGGQSLSYNEQFF
TRBJ1-3 | - | TRBV5-1 | once | TGCGCCAGCAGCGCAAACACCGGCTCTGGAAACACCATATATTTT | CASSANTGSGNTIYF
TRBJ2-3 | TRBD2 | TRBV7-2 | - | TGTGCCAGCAGCTTAGCCCGAACTAGCGCCCGAGGGTCGGATACGCAGTATTTT | CASSLARTSARGSDTQYF
TRBJ2-5 | TRBD2 | TRBV25-1 | - | TGTGCCAGCAGTGATCACGGGAGGGAGACCCAGTACTTC | CASSDHGRETQYF
TRBJ2-2 | TRBD1 | TRBV10-3 | - | TGTGCCATCGGGACAGGGGCGAACACCGGGGAGCTGTTTTTT | CAIGTGANTGELFF
TRBJ1-2 | - | TRBV19 | - | TGTGCCAGTAGTATCGGTCTGGGCGGGAGGTATGGCTACACCTTC | CASSIGLGGRYGYTF
TRBJ2-2 | TRBD1 | TRBV11-2 | - | TGTGCCAGCAGCTCGCTAAGGGGGCCCACCGGGGAGCTGTTTTTT | CASSSLRGPTGELFF
TRBJ1-6 | TRBD1 | TRBV9 | - | TGTGCCAGCAGCGTCTTAGGACAGGGGGGTAATTCACCCCTCCACTTT | CASSVLGQGGNSPLHF
TRBJ1-3 | TRBD1 | TRBV5-6 | - | TGTGCCAGCAGCTACCGGGCAGGGGGGCGAAACACCATATATTTT | CASSYRAGGRNTIYF
TRBJ1-1 | - | TRBV14 | - | TGTGCCAGCAGCAAGGGGTTGGGTTTCCCTGAAGCTTTCTTT | CASSKGLGFPEAFF
TRBJ2-7 | - | TRBV7-2 | - | TGTGCCAGCAGCGGGGACATTAACGAGCAGTACTTC | CASSGDINEQYF
TRBJ2-7 | TRBD1 | TRBV6-1 | - | TGTGCCAGCACTATAGGACAGGGGGAAGGGTACGAGCAGTACTTC | CASTIGQGEGYEQYF
TRBJ1-5 | - | TRBV19 | once | TGTGCCAGTAGTGATGGCGGGGCAGCCAGTTATAGCAATCAGCCCCAGCATTTT | CASSDGGAASYSNQPQHF
TRBJ2-7 | - | TRBV6-5 | - | TGTGCCAGCAGTTACTCGGGACACCGCTACGAGCAGTACTTC | CASSYSGHRYEQYF
TRBJ2-3 | - | TRBV7-2 | - | TGTGCCAGCAGCTACTCCCTTGGGGATACGCAGTATTTT | CASSYSLGDTQYF
TRBJ1-2 | - | TRBV9 | - | TGTGCCAGCAGCAATACAAAATCTACCGTTGATGGCTACACCTTC | CASSNTKSTVDGYTF
TRBJ1-2 | - | TRBV6-5 | - | TGTGCCAGCAGTTCGGGTTTCGCCTATGGCTACACCTTC | CASSSGFAYGYTF
TRBJ1-2 | - | TRBV30 | - | TGTGCCTGGGGGGATGGATATGGCTACACCTTC | CAWGDGYGYTF
TRBJ2-1 | TRBD1 | TRBV2 | few | TGTGCCAGCAGCCACCCCAGGGACAGACCATCCTACAATGAGCAGTTCTTC | CASSHPRDRPSYNEQFF
TRBJ2-7 | - | TRBV5-1 | - | TGCGCCAGCAGCTTGATCGGGACGCACGACCGGGTGGGCGAGCAGTACTTC | CASSLIGTHDRVGEQYF
TRBJ1-3 | TRBD1 | TRBV7-2 | - | TGTGCCAGCAGGGTTAGGGGGCAAAGTGGAAACACCATATATTTT | CASRVRGQSGNTIYF
TRBJ2-3 | - | TRBV6-5 | - | TGTGCCAGCAGCCCTCAGACAGTAACAGATACGCAGTATTTT | CASSPQTVTDTQYF
TRBJ2-7 | - | TRBV6-5 | - | TGTGCCAGCAGTTACCGGGACACGATCTACGAGCAGTACTTC | CASSYRDTIYEQYF